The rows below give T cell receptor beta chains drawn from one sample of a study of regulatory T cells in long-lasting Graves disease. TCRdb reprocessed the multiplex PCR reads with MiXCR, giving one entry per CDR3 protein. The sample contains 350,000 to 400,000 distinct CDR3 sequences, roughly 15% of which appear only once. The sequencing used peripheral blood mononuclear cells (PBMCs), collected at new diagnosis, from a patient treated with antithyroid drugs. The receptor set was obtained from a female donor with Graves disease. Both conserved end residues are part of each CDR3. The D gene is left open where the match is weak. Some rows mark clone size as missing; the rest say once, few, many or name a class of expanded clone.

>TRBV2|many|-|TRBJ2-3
CASSRDATDTQYF
TGTGCCAGCAGCCGGGACGCAACAGATACGCAGTATTTT
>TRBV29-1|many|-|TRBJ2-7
CSAGPFDRNEQYF
TGCAGCGCTGGCCCTTTTGACAGGAACGAGCAGTACTTC
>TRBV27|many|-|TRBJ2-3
CASSWGGYTDTQYF
TGTGCCAGCAGTTGGGGAGGCTACACAGATACGCAGTATTTT
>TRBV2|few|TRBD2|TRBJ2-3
CASSAVSGRSADTQYF
TGTGCCAGCAGTGCCGTTAGCGGGAGGTCGGCAGATACGCAGTATTTT
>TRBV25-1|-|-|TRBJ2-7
CASSGPGHQYF
TGTGCCAGCAGTGGACCGGGACACCAGTACTTC
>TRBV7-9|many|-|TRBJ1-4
CASSPGLVIEKLFF
TGTGCCAGCAGCCCGGGACTTGTAATTGAAAAACTGTTTTTT
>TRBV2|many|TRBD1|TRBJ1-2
CAKPTGSINYGYTF
TGTGCCAAACCGACAGGGTCCATAAACTATGGCTACACCTTC
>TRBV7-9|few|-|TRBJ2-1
CASRTSGTLNNEQFF
TGTGCCAGCAGGACCTCCGGGACACTGAACAATGAGCAGTTCTTC
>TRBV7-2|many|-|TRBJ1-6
CASSLTGQLNSPLHF
TGTGCCAGCAGCTTAACCGGACAGTTAAATTCACCCCTCCACTTT
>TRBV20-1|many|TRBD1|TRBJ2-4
CSARDRGIKNIQYF
TGCAGTGCTAGAGACAGGGGGATCAAAAACATTCAGTACTTC
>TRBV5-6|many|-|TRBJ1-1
CASSLDGTMQFEAFF
TGTGCCAGCAGCTTGGACGGGACAATGCAGTTTGAAGCTTTCTTT
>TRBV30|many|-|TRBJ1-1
CAWAGSRYTEAFF
TGTGCCTGGGCGGGTAGCAGGTACACTGAAGCTTTCTTT
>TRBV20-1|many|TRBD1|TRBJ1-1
CSAQTGGDTEAFF
TGCAGTGCTCAGACAGGGGGAGACACTGAAGCTTTCTTT
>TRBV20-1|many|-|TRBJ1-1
CSARGVPGNTEAFF
TGCAGTGCTAGAGGGGTCCCCGGGAACACTGAAGCTTTCTTT
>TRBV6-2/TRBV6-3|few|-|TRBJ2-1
CASSAYRGGVREQFF
TGTGCCAGCAGTGCCTACAGGGGGGGTGTACGTGAGCAGTTCTTC
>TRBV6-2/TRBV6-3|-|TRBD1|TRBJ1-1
CASRGTERMNTEAFF
TGTGCCAGCAGGGGGACAGAGAGAATGAACACTGAAGCTTTCTTT
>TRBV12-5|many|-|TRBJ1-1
CASGSTLPNTEAFF
TGTGCTAGTGGTTCCACTCTCCCCAACACTGAAGCTTTCTTT
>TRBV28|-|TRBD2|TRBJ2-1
CASSSLAGGTNNEQFF
TGTGCCAGCAGTTCGCTAGCGGGAGGCACCAACAATGAGCAGTTCTTC
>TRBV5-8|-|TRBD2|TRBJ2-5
CASSLGTSGRADQYF
TGTGCCAGCAGCTTGGGGACTAGCGGGAGGGCTGACCAGTACTTC
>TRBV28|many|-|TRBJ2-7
CASSFGWYEQYF
TGTGCCAGCAGTTTTGGCTGGTACGAGCAGTACTTC